This TCR beta chain was retrieved from a study of graft-versus-host responses after intestinal transplantation. Libraries were prepared by immunoSEQ multiplex PCR; TCRdb keeps only in-frame clonotypes and omits some of them. The data contain some 79,000 clones, less than 90% of them singletons. The germline V gene has CDR1 SNHLY and CDR2 FYNNEI. V lost 11 bases to trimming and J lost 6 bases; unmatched junction nucleotides: 19. The CDR3 is made up of 16 amino acids. With regard to this clone: The antigen is not known.

Study-wide findings and caveats: Early HvG declines after transplant were associated with peak circulating GvH clone levels.

The source material was unstimulated CD4+ T cells sorted from spleen or lymph node cells, sampled before intestinal transplant. This rearrangement joins TRBV2 to TRBJ2-1, with 7 bases that match TRBD2. This receptor was obtained from a human donor who received an intestinal transplant. CDR3 in amino acids: CAPFLADYSGGNEQFF. For the CDR3, the DNA is TGTGCCCCGTTTCTAGCGGATTACTCCGGTGGCAATGAGCAGTTCTTC.